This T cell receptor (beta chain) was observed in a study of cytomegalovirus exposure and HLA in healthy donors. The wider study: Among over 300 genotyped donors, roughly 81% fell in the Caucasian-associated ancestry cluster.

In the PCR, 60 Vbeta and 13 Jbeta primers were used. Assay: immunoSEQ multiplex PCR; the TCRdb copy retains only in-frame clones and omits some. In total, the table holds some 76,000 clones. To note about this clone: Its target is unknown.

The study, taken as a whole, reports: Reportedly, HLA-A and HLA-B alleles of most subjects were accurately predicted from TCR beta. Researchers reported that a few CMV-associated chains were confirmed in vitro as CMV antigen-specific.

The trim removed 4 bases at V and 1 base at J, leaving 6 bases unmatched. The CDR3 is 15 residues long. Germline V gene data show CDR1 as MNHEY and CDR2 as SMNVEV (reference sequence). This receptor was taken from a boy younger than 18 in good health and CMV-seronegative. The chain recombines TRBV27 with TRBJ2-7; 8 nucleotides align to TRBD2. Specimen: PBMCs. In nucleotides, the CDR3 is TGTGCCAGCAGTTCACCGGGACTAGGTTCCTACGAGCAGTACTTC. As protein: CASSSPGLGSYEQYF.